This record covers a single TCR beta chain. The antigen remains undetermined. The CDR3 is 15 residues long. Germline CDR1 is SGHNT and CDR2 is YENEEA. Losses at the gene ends were 5 bases for V and 7 bases for J; bases not matched to a gene: 9. This sample was taken from a study of cytomegalovirus exposure and HLA in healthy donors. Study-level points and caveats: There were several of the most significant clusters that appeared linked to common viral pathogens in a later analysis. Beyond CMV serostatus, there was no information to go on about immune exposure.

Primers for the PCR totalled 60 Vbeta and 13 Jbeta. Sequenced by immunoSEQ multiplex PCR; TCRdb stores in-frame clones only, minus some. The sample includes fewer than 110,000 clones, roughly 87% of them seen just once. V is TRBV11-3 and J is TRBJ2-1; TRBD1 aligns across 9 bases. This clonotype was obtained from a man aged 25-45 years in good health and CMV-seropositive. The source material was PBMCs. The CDR3 loop reads CASSPGTGIVNEQFF. The CDR3, as DNA: TGTGCCAGCAGCCCTGGGACAGGGATAGTTAATGAGCAGTTCTTC. The variable domain in full, completed from reference TRBV11-3 and TRBJ2-1, reads EAGVVQSPRYKIIEKKQPVAFWCNPISGHNTLYWYLQNLGQGPELLIRYENEEAVDDSQLPKDRFSAERLKGVDSTLKIQPAELGDSAVYLCASSPGTGIVNEQFFGPGTRLTVL.